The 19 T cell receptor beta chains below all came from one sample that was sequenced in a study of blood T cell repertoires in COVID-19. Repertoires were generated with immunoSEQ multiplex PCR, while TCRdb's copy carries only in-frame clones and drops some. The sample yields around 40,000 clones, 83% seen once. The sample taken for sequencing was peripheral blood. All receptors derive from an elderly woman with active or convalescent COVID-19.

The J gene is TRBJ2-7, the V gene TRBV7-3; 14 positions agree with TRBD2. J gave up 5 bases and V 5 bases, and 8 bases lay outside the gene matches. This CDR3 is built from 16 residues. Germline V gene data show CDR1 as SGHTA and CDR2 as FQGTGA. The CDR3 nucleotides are TGTGCCAGCAGCCCCGGGGGACTAGCGGGAGTGGACGAGCAGTACTTC. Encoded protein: CASSPGGLAGVDEQYF.

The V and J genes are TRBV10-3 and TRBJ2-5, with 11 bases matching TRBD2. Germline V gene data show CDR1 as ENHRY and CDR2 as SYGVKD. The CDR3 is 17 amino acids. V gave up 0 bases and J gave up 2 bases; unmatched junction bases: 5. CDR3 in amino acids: CAISESQGLADQETQYF. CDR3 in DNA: TGTGCCATCAGTGAGTCTCAGGGACTAGCGGATCAAGAGACCCAGTACTTC.

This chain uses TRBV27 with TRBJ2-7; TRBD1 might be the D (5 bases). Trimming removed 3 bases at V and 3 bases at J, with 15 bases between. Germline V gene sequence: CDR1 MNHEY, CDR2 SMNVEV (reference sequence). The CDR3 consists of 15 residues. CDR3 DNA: TGTGCCAGCAGTTTGGGGCCTTCCTTAATCTACGAGCAGTACTTC. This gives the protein CASSLGPSLIYEQYF.

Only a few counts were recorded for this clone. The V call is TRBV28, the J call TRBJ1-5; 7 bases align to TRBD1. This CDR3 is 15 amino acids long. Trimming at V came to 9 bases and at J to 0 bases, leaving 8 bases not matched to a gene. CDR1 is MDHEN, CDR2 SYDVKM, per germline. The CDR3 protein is CASDAGQLSNQPQHF. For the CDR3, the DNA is TGTGCCAGTGACGCGGGACAGCTTAGCAATCAGCCCCAGCATTTT.

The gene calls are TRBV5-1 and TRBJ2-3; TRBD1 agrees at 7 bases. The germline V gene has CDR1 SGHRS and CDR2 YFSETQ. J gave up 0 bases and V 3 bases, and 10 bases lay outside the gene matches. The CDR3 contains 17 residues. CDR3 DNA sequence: TGCGCCAGCAGCTCAGGACAGGCCGACACAAGCACAGATACGCAGTATTTT. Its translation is CASSSGQADTSTDTQYF.

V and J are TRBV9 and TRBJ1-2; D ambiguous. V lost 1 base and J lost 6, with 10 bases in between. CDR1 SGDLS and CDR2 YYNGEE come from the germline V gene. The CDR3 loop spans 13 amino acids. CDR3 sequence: CASSVTAGDGYTF. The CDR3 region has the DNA TGTGCCAGCAGCGTAACGGCAGGTGATGGCTACACCTTC.

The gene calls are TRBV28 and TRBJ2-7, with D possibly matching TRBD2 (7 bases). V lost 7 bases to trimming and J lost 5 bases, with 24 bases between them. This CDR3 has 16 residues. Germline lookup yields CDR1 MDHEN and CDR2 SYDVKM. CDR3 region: CASIPGGYSVGHEQYF. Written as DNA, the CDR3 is TGTGCCAGCATCCCGGGGGGCTACTCCGTGGGGCACGAGCAGTACTTC.

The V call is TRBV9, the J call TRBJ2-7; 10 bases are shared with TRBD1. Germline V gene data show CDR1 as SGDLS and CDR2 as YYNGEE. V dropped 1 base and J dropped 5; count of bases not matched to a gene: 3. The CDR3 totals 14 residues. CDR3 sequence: CASSVWGTGDEQYF. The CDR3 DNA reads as TGTGCCAGCAGCGTATGGGGGACAGGGGACGAGCAGTACTTC.

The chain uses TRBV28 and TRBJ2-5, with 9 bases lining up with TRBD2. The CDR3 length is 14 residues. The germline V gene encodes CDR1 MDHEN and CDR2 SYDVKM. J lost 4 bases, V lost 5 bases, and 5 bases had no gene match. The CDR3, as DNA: TGTGCCAGCAGTAAGGGACTAGCAGGAGAGACCCAGTACTTC. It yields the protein CASSKGLAGETQYF.

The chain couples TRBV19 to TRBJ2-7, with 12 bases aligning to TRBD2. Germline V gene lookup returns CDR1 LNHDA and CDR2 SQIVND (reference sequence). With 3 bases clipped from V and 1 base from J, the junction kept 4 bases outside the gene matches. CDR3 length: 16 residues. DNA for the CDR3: TGTGCCAGTAGTATGGAGGGACTAGCGGGTTCCTACGAGCAGTACTTC. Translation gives CASSMEGLAGSYEQYF.

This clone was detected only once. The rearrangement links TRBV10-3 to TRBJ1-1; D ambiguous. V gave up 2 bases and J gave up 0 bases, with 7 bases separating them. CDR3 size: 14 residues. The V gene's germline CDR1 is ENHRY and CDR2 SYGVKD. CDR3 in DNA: TGTGCCATCAGTGAGGAGGCAATGAACACTGAAGCTTTCTTT. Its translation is CAISEEAMNTEAFF.

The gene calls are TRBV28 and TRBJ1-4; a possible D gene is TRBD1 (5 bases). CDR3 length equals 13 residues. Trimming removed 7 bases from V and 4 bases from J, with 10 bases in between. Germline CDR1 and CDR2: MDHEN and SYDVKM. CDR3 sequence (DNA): TGTGCCAGCACCGACAGTAGTAATGAAAAACTGTTTTTT. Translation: CASTDSSNEKLFF.

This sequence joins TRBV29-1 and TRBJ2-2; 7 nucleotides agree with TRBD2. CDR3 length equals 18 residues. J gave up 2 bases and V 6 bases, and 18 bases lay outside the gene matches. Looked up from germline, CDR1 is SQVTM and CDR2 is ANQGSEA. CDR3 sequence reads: CSVGGVQSRTPNTGELFF. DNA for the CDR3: TGCAGCGTGGGAGGGGTCCAATCTCGGACTCCTAACACCGGGGAGCTGTTTTTT.

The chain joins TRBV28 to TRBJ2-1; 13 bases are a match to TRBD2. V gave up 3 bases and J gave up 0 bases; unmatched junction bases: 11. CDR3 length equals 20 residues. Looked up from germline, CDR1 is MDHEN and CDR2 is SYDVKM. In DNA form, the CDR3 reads TGTGCCAGCAGTTTTTTTCTACGGACTAGCGGGAGCAGCTCCTACAATGAGCAGTTCTTC. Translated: CASSFFLRTSGSSSYNEQFF.

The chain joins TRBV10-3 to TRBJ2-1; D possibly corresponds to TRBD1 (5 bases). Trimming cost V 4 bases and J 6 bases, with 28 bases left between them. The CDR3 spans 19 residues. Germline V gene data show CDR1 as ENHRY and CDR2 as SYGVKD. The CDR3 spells CAISVQLGKGPRQGNEQFF. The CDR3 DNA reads TGTGCCATCAGTGTTCAACTGGGAAAGGGGCCGCGGCAGGGCAATGAGCAGTTCTTC.

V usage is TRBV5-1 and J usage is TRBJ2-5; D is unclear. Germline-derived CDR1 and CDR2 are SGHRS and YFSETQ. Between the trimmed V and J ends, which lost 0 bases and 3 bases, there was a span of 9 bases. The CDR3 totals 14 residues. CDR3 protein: CASSLETAEETQYF. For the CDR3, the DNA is TGCGCCAGCAGCTTGGAAACAGCTGAAGAGACCCAGTACTTC.

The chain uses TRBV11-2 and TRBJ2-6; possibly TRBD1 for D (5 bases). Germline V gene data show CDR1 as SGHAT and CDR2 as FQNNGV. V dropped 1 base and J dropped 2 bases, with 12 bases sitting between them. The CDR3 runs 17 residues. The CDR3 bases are TGTGCCAGCAGCTTAGGAAGACAGTCCCCTGGGGCCAACGTCCTGACTTTC. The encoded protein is CASSLGRQSPGANVLTF.

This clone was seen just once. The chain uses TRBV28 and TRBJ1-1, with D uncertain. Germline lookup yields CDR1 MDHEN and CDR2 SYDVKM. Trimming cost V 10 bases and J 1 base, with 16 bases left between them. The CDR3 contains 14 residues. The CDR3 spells CATTGWGRNTEAFF. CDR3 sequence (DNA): TGTGCCACTACGGGGTGGGGAAGGAACACTGAAGCTTTCTTT.

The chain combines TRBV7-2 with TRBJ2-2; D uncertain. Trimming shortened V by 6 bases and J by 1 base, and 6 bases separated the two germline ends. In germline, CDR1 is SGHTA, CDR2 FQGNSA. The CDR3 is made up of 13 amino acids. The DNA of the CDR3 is TGTGCCAGCAGTCCTTTGAACACCGGGGAGCTGTTTTTT. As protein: CASSPLNTGELFF.